The entry below describes one TCR beta chain. The target antigen is unknown. These data come from a study of cytomegalovirus exposure and HLA in healthy donors. Notes on the study in general: Later genetic work tied a missense DCLRE1C variant to beta-chain V and J trimming. More clonal expansion characterized HLA-associated TCR beta chains than equally common others in a later analysis. The authors excluded some V segments, including TRBV6-2 and TRBV6-3, as indistinguishable.

Primers included in the PCR were 60 Vbeta and 13 Jbeta primers. The data were produced by immunoSEQ multiplex PCR, yet TCRdb's version contains in-frame clones alone and is incomplete. The table has some 130,000 clones, around 80% seen once. Each donor was healthy, and each was a bone marrow donor. This CDR3 has 16 residues. Looked up from germline, CDR1 is LGHNT and CDR2 is FRNRAP. V shed 4 bases, J shed 0 bases, and the junction held 4 bases outside the gene matches. Input material: PBMCs. This TCR was recovered from a woman aged 45-60 years in good health and CMV-seropositive. The chain has TRBV12-5 and TRBJ2-1, with TRBD2 matching 9 bases. CDR3 loop: CASGSPAGGSYNEQFF. CDR3 coding DNA: TGTGCTAGTGGTTCGCCAGCGGGGGGCTCCTACAATGAGCAGTTCTTC.